This TCR beta chain was captured by sequencing in a study of identical twins. Study-wide points: The study reached conclusions through statistical analysis that was cross-sectional, not following the same donors.

The V end lost 7 bases, the J end lost 6 bases, and 19 bases lay between the germline ends. The length of the CDR3 is 14 residues. The germline CDR1 and CDR2 sequences are DFQATT and SNEGSKA (reference sequence). The donors were all healthy and Caucasian. In this sample, this clonotype turned up many times. Antigen unknown. A universal primer site was incorporated via template switching, and the cDNA contained unique molecular identifiers. TCRdb re-analysed the 5' RACE reads in MiXCR, keeping a single row per CDR3 protein. Of hundreds of thousands of distinct CDR3 sequences detected, 5.5% to 6.5% appear once; the ten largest clones hold approximately 2%.

Sequenced: naive T cells sorted from blood. This clonotype was obtained from a young man in good health. J is TRBJ1-5 and V is TRBV20-1; D gene ambiguous. CDR3 protein: CSVKVPVPRQPQHF. The CDR3 DNA follows: TGCAGTGTTAAGGTCCCCGTTCCACGTCAGCCCCAGCATTTT.